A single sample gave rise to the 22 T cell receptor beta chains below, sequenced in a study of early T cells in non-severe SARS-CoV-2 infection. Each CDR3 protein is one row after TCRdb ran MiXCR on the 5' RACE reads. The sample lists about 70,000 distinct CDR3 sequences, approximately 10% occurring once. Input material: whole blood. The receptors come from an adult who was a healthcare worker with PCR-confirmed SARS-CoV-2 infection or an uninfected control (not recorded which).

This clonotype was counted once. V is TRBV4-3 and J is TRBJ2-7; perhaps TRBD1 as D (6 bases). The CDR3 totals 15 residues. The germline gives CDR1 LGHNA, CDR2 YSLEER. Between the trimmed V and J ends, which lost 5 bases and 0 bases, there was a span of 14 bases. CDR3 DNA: TGCGCCAGCAGCATGAGTGGGGGCTCCTCCTACGAGCAGTACTTC. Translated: CASSMSGGSSYEQYF.

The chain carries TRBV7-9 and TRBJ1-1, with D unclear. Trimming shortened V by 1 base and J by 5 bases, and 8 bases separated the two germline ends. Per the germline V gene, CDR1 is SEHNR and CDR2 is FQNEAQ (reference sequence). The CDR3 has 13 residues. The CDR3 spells CASSLEIGTEAFF. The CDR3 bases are TGTGCCAGCAGCTTAGAGATCGGGACTGAAGCTTTCTTT.

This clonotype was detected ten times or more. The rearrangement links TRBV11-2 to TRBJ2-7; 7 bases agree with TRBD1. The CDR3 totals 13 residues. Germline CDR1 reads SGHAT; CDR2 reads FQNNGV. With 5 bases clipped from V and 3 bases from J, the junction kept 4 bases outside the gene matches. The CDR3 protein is CASSRGTDYEQYF. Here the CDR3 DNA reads TGTGCCAGCAGCAGAGGGACAGACTACGAGCAGTACTTC.

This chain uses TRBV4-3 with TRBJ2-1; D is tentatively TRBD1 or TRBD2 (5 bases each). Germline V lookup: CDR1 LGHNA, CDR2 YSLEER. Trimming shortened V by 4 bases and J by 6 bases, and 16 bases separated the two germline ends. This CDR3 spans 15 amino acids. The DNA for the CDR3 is TGCGCCAGCAGCCGGGGGAATATCCGCGGCAATGAGCAGTTCTTC. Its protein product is CASSRGNIRGNEQFF.

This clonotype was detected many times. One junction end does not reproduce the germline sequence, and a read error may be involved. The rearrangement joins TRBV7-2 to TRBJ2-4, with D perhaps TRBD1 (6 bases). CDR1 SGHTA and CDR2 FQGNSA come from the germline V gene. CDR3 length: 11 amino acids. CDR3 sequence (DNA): TGTGCCAGCAGCGTCCGGGACATCCAGTACTTC. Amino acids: CASSVRDIQYF.

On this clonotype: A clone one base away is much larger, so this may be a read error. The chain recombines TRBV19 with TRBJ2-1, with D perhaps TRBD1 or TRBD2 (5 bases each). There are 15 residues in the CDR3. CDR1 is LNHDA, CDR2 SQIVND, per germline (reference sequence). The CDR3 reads CASSMGPSSYNGQFF. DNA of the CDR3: TGTGCCAGTAGTATGGGACCGAGCTCCTACAATGGGCAGTTCTTC.

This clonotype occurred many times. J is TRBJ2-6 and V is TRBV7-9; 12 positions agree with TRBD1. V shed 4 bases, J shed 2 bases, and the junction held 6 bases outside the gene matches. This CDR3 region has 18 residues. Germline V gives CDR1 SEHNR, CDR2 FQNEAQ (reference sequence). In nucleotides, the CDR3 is TGTGCCAGCAGCTCTAGCCGGGACAGGGGGCCTGGGGCCAACGTCCTGACTTTC. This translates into CASSSSRDRGPGANVLTF.

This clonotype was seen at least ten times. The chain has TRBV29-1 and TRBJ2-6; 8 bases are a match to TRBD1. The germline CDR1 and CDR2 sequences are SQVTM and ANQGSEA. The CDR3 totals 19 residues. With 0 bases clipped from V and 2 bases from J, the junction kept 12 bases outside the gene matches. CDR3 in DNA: TGCAGCGTTGAAGAATCGGCAGGGGGCCTAATCACTGGGGCCAACGTCCTGACTTTC. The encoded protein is CSVEESAGGLITGANVLTF.

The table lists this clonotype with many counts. The CDR3 coding sequence is TGCGCCAGCAGCCCACTAGGGACAGGACCCACTGAAGCTTTCTTT. Amino acid sequence: CASSPLGTGPTEAFF. This chain connects TRBV5-1 to TRBJ1-1, with TRBD1 matching 8 bases. V lost 4 bases, J lost 4 bases, and 9 bases stayed unmatched. The CDR3 runs to 15 residues. Germline V gene data show CDR1 as SGHRS and CDR2 as YFSETQ.

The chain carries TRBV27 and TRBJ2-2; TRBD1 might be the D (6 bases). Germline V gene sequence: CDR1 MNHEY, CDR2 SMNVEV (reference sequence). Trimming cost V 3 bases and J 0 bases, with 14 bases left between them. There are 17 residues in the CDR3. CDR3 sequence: CASSFRGHPANTGELFF. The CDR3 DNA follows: TGTGCCAGCAGTTTCAGGGGCCATCCGGCGAACACCGGGGAGCTGTTTTTT.

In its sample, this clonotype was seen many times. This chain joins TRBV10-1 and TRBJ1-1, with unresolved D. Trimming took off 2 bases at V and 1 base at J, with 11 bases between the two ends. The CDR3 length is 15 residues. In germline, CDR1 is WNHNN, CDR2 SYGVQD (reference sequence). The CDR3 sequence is CASSEHGGANTEAFF. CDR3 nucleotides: TGCGCCAGCAGTGAGCACGGCGGCGCGAACACTGAAGCTTTCTTT.

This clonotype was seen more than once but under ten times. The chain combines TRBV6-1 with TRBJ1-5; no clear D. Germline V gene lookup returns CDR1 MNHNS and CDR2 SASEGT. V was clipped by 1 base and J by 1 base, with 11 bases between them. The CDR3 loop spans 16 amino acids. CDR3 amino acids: CASSEGEGWSNQPQHF. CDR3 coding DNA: TGTGCCAGCAGTGAAGGAGAGGGTTGGAGCAATCAGCCCCAGCATTTT.

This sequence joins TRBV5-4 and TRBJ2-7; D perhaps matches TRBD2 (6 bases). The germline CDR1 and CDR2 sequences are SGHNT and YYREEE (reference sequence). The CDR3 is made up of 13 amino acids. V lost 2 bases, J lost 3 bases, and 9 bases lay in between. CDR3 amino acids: CASSLGGYYEQYF. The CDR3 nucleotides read TGTGCCAGCAGCTTAGGAGGGTACTACGAGCAGTACTTC.

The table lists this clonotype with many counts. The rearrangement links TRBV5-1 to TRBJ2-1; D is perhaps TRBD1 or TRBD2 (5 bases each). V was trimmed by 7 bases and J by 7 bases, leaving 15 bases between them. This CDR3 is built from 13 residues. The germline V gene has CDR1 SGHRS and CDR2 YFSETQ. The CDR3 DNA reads TGCGCCAGCCGCGGGCTTGGGGGAAATGAGCAGTTCTTC. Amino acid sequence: CASRGLGGNEQFF.

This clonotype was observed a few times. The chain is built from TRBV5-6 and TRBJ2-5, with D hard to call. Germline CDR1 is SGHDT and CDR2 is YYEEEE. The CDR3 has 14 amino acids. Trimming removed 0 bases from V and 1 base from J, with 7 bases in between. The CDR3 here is CASSLVNLQETQYF. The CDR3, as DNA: TGTGCCAGCAGCTTGGTTAACCTCCAAGAGACCCAGTACTTC.

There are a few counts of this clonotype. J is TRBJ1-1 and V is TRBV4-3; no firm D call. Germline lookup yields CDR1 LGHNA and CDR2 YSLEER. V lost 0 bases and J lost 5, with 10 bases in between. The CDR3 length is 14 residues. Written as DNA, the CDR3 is TGCGCCAGCAGCCAAGATTCCCGAGTTACTGAAGCTTTCTTT. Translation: CASSQDSRVTEAFF.

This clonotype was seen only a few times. The CDR3 DNA reads as TGTGCCAGCAGTGAATATAACGTTCGCACCTTC. Its translation: CASSEYNVRTF. This chain connects TRBV2 to TRBJ1-2, with no clear D. Trimming cost V 2 bases and J 13 bases, with 11 bases left between them. The germline gives CDR1 SNHLY, CDR2 FYNNEI. The CDR3 is made up of 11 amino acids. Together with reference TRBV2 and TRBJ1-2, the CDR3 gives the full variable domain: EPEVTQTPSHQVTQMGQEVILRCVPISNHLYFYWYRQILGQKVEFLVSFYNNEISEKSEIFDDQFSVERPDGSNFTLKIRSTKLEDSAMYFCASSEYNVRTFGSGTRLTVV.

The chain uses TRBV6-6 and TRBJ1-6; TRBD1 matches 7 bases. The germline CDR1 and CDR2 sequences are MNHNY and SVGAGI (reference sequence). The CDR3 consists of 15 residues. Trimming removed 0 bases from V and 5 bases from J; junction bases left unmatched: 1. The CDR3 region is CASSYSGQNNSPLHF. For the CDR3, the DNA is TGTGCCAGCAGTTACTCGGGACAGAATAATTCACCCCTCCACTTT.

CDR3 sequence: CASSSGQEQYSNQPQHF. The CDR3 region has the DNA TGTGCCAGTAGTAGTGGGCAGGAACAATATAGCAATCAGCCCCAGCATTTT. J is TRBJ1-5 and V is TRBV19, with D unclear. Trimming shortened V by 4 bases and J by 0 bases, and 16 bases separated the two germline ends. The germline gives CDR1 LNHDA, CDR2 SQIVND (reference sequence). The CDR3 loop spans 17 amino acids.

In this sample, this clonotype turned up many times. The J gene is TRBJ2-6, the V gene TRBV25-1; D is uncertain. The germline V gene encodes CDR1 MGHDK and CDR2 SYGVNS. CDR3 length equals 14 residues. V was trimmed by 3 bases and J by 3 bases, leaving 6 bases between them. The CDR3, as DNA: TGTGCCAGCAGTGAGGCCTTTGGGGCCAACGTCCTGACTTTC. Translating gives CASSEAFGANVLTF.

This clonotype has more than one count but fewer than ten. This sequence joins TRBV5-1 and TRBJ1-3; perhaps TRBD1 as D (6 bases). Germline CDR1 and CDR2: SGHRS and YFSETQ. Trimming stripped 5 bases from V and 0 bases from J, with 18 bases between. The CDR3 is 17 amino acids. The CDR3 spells CASSPSTGASSGNTIYF. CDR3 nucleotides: TGCGCCAGCAGTCCTTCGACAGGCGCGAGCTCTGGAAACACCATATATTTT.

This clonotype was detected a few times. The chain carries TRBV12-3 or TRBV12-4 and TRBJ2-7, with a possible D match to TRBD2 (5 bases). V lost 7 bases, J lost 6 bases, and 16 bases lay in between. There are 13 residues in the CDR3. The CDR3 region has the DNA TGTGCCAGCACTTACGGGGTCCGGGCCGAGCAGTACTTC. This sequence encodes CASTYGVRAEQYF.